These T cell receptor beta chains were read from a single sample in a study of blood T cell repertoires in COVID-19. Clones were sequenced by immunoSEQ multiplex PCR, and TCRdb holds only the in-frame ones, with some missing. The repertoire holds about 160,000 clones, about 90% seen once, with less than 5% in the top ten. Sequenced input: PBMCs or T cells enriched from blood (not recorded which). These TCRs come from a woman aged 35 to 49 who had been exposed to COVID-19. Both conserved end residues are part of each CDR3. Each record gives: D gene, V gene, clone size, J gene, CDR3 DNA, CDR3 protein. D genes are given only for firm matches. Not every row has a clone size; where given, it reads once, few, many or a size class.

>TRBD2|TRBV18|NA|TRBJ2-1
TGTGCCAGCTCACCACCGGGAGGGAGGGATGAGCAGTTCTTC
CASSPPGGRDEQFF
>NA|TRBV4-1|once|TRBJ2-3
TGCGCCAGCAGCCAATTTTCAAGCGACAGCACAGATACGCAGTATTTT
CASSQFSSDSTDTQYF
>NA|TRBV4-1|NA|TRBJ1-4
TGCGCCAGCAGCCAAGCTCATGAAAAACTGTTTTTT
CASSQAHEKLFF
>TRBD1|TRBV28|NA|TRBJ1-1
TGTGCCAATTCACAGGGGGCGAAGGCTGAAGCTTTCTTT
CANSQGAKAEAFF
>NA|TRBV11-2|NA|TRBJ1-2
TGTGCCAGCAGCTCCATCACAGGGCCCAACTATGGCTACACCTTC
CASSSITGPNYGYTF
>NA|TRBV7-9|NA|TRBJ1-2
TGTGCTTCCCGCCCCGCCGGCGGACTGACTAACTATGGCTACACCTTC
CASRPAGGLTNYGYTF
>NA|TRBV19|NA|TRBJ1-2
TGTGCCAGTAGTATAGGACGACAAGGGGGGGACTATGGCTACACCTTC
CASSIGRQGGDYGYTF
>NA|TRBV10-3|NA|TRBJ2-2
TGTGCCATCAACAAAGCCGGGACTAACACCGGGGAGCTGTTTTTT
CAINKAGTNTGELFF
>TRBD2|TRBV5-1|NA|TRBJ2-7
TGCGCCAGCAGCTTGACCGGGACTAGCGATCTCTACGAGCAGTACTTC
CASSLTGTSDLYEQYF
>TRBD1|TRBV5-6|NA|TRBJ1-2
TGTGCCAGCAGCAAGGACAGGGGGGACTATGGCTACACCTTC
CASSKDRGDYGYTF
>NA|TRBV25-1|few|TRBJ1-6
TGTGCCAGCCGACAACCGGGACTCTCTAATTCACCCCTCCACTTT
CASRQPGLSNSPLHF
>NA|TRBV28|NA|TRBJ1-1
TGTGCCAGCAGTTCTACGGACACTGAAGCTTTCTTT
CASSSTDTEAFF
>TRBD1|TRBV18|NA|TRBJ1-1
TGTGCCAGCTTCCCTGCAGGGGGCTTTGGTGACACTGAAGCTTTCTTT
CASFPAGGFGDTEAFF
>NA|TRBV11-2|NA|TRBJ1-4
TGTGCCAGCAGCCCGTCACGCGGCCCTAATGAAAAACTGTTTTTT
CASSPSRGPNEKLFF
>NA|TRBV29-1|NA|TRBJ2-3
TGCAGCGTTGATCGGGGATCTAGCACAGATACGCAGTATTTT
CSVDRGSSTDTQYF
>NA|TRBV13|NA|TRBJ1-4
TGTGCCAGCAGCTTAGGTTATACTTCGAATGAAAAACTGTTTTTT
CASSLGYTSNEKLFF
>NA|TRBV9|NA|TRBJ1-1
TGTGCCAGCAGCCCGAGGGAGACTACTGAAGCTTTCTTT
CASSPRETTEAFF
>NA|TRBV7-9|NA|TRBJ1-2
TGTGCCAGCAGCCCAGGGGCGAATAATGGCTACACCTTC
CASSPGANNGYTF
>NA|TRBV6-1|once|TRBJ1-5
TGTGCCAGCAGTGAATCCGGGGGGAGCAATCAGCCCCAGCATTTT
CASSESGGSNQPQHF
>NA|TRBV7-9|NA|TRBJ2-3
TGTGCCAGCAGCGGTGGGGCCCCAGATACGCAGTATTTT
CASSGGAPDTQYF
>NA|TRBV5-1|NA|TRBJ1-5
TGCGCCAGCAGCTTGGACGGGTCGGGTCAGCCCCAGCATTTT
CASSLDGSGQPQHF
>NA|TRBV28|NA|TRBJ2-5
TGTGCCAGCTTTTCTTCCGGGAGAAAGACCCAGTACTTC
CASFSSGRKTQYF
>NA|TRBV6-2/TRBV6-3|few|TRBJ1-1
TGTGCCAGCAGTTACGCGGCCGTCCCGATGGCTTTCTTT
CASSYAAVPMAFF
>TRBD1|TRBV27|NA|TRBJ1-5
TGTGCCAGCAACTACAGGGGGCGAGGACAGCCCCAGCATTTT
CASNYRGRGQPQHF
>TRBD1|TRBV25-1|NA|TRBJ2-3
TGTGCCAGCAGTGTATCGCGGGCAGGGGGCGGGTCAGATACGCAGTATTTT
CASSVSRAGGGSDTQYF
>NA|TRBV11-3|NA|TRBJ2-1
TGTGCCAGCAGCTTAGAGGGGAGTGAGCAGTTCTTC
CASSLEGSEQFF
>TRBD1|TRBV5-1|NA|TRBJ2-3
TGCGCCAGCAGCTTGTACGGGACAGGGTCCCAAGATACGCAGTATTTT
CASSLYGTGSQDTQYF
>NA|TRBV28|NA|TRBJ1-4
TGTGCCAGCAGTTTACAGGGTATAGGAACTAATGAAAAACTGTTTTTT
CASSLQGIGTNEKLFF
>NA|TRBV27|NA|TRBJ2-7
TGTGCCAGCAGTTACGGGCAGGGGGGAAGCGAGCAGTACTTC
CASSYGQGGSEQYF
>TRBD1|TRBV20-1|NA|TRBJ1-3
TGCAGTGCTAGTCCCGACAGGGGGCGAGGAAACACCATATATTTT
CSASPDRGRGNTIYF
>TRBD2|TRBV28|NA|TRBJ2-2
TGTGCCAGCAGCCGGACTAGCGGGAGTGGGACCGGGGAGCTGTTTTTT
CASSRTSGSGTGELFF
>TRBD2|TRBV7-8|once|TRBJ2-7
TGTGCCAGCAGCTTAAGTACTAGCGGGGCCTACGAGCAGTACTTC
CASSLSTSGAYEQYF
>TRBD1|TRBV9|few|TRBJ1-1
TGTGCCAGCAGCGTTCTAAGTGACAGGGGTCGTGCTGAAGCTTTCTTT
CASSVLSDRGRAEAFF
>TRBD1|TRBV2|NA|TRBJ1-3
TGTGCCAGCAGTGAAGCCTACAGACAGGGGGCCCATTCTGGAAACACCATATATTTT
CASSEAYRQGAHSGNTIYF
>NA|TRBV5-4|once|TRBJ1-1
TGTGCCAGCAGCTTGCAGGGGATGAACACTGAAGCTTTCTTT
CASSLQGMNTEAFF
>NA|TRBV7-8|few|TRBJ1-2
TGTGCCAGCAGCCCGGGGTACAGGGCTAGGTTCCCATTC
CASSPGYRARFPF
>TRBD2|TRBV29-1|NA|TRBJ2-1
TGCAGCGTTGTACCCCGACTAGCCGCCTCCTACAATGAGCAGTTCTTC
CSVVPRLAASYNEQFF
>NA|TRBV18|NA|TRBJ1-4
TGTGCCAGCTCACAGGGGCGGAGTAATGAAAAACTGTTTTTT
CASSQGRSNEKLFF
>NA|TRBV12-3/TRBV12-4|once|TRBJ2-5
TGTGCCAGCAGCATGGGACAAAAAAGGGCCCAGTACTTC
CASSMGQKRAQYF
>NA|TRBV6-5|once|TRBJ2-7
TGTGCCAGCAGTTACTCGGGGGGCGAGCAGTACTTC
CASSYSGGEQYF
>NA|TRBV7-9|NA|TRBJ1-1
TGTGCCAGCAGCCCCCTAGAACTGGGTGGCACTGAAGCTTTCTTT
CASSPLELGGTEAFF
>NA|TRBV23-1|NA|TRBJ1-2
TGCGGTAGGGGGAACTATGGCTACACCTTC
CGRGNYGYTF
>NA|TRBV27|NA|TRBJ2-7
TGTGCCAGCAGTTCCCTTAATGAGCAGTACTTC
CASSSLNEQYF
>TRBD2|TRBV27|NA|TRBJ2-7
TGTGCCAGCAGGCATGGGACTAGCGGACATTACGAGCAGTACTTC
CASRHGTSGHYEQYF
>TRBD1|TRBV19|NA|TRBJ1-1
TGTGCCTCAACAGGGGGCTTCACTGAAGCTTTCTTT
CASTGGFTEAFF
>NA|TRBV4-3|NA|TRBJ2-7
TGCGCCAGCAGCCAATACGTAGCGAACTCCTACGAGCAGTACTTC
CASSQYVANSYEQYF
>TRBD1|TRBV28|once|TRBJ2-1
TGTGCCAGCAGTTTCCAGGGGGCTGCGTACAATGAGCAGTTCTTC
CASSFQGAAYNEQFF
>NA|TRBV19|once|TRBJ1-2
TGTGCCAGTATGAGTCCTAACTATGGCTACACCTTC
CASMSPNYGYTF
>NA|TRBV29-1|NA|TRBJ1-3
TGCAGCGTAAATTGGGTGGGAGGTGGAAACACCATATATTTT
CSVNWVGGGNTIYF
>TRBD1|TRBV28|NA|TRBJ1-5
TGTGCCAGCAAGGGACAGGGAAATCAGCCCCAGCATTTT
CASKGQGNQPQHF
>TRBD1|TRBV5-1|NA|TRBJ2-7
TGCGCCAGCAGCAGCCGGACAGGGGTCCCCTACGAGCAGTACTTC
CASSSRTGVPYEQYF
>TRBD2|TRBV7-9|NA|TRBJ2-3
TGTGCCAGCAGCTCGCGGGAGCGGACAGATACGCAGTATTTT
CASSSRERTDTQYF
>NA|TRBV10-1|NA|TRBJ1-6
TGCGCCACCATCCCATGCGGGGGGCGCACCTATAATTCACCCCTCCACTTT
CATIPCGGRTYNSPLHF
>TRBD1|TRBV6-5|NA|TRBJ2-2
TGTGCCAGCACGGGACAGATGAACACCGGGGAGCTGTTTTTT
CASTGQMNTGELFF
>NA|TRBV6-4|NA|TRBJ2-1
TGTGCCAGCGAGATAGCGGAGAGCTACAATGAGCAGTTCTTC
CASEIAESYNEQFF
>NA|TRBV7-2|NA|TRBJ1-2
TGTGCCAGCAGCTCCTACAGGGCCAGCTATGGCTACACCTTC
CASSSYRASYGYTF
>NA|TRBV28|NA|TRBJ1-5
TGTGCCAGCCCAAATAGCAATCAGCCCCAGCATTTT
CASPNSNQPQHF